Following are 16 T cell receptor beta chains from one sample sequenced in a study of shared clonotypes between healthy human individuals. Profiling relied on immunoSEQ multiplex PCR, and the TCRdb table lists in-frame clones only, not all of them. The data hold roughly 110,000 clones, with about 63% observed a single time. Sequenced: memory CD8+ T cells sorted from blood. Subset noted: CD45RO+ cells pooled with CCR7-negative TemRA cells. These TCRs come from a woman aged 25 to 45 in good health.

The gene calls are TRBV27 and TRBJ2-1, with D hard to call. With 5 bases removed from V and 7 bases from J, the gap between germline ends came to 9 bases. The CDR3 has 12 amino acids. Germline loops: CDR1 MNHEY, CDR2 SMNVEV (reference sequence). Written as DNA, the CDR3 is TGTGCCAGCAGTGCTTATAGTAATGAGCAGTTCTTC. Amino acid sequence: CASSAYSNEQFF.

The rearrangement joins TRBV28 to TRBJ2-1; perhaps TRBD2 as D (6 bases). This CDR3 has 17 residues. Germline values: CDR1 MDHEN, CDR2 SYDVKM. Trimming cost V 3 bases and J 1 base, with 16 bases left between them. The CDR3 DNA reads as TGTGCCAGCAGTTTTTTCTGGGGGGTAGAGTCCTACAATGAGCAGTTCTTC. Its protein product is CASSFFWGVESYNEQFF. The full variable domain, in which reference TRBV28 and TRBJ2-1 provide the parts outside the CDR3, is DVKVTQSSRYLVKRTGEKVFLECVQDMDHENMFWYRQDPGLGLRLIYFSYDVKMKEKGDIPEGYSVSREKKERFSLILESASTNQTSMYLCASSFFWGVESYNEQFFGPGTRLTVL.

The rearrangement joins TRBV4-1 to TRBJ1-4; no definite D call. The CDR3 has 18 residues. With 4 bases removed from V and 0 bases from J, the gap between germline ends came to 18 bases. CDR1 and CDR2 from the germline V gene are MGHRA and YSYEKL. CDR3 coding DNA: TGCGCCAGCAGCCTCAGGCCAGGACGGATTACAACTAATGAAAAACTGTTTTTT. It specifies CASSLRPGRITTNEKLFF.

This chain joins TRBV19 and TRBJ2-7, with 8 positions matching TRBD1. Germline CDR1 LNHDA, CDR2 SQIVND (reference sequence). Unmatched junction bases numbered 6, after V lost 6 bases and J lost 2 bases. The length of the CDR3 is 14 residues. CDR3 sequence (DNA): TGTGCCAGTAGCCCAGGACAGGGAACCTACGAGCAGTACTTC. Amino acid sequence: CASSPGQGTYEQYF. Full variable domain (missing parts from reference TRBV19 and TRBJ2-7): DGGITQSPKYLFRKEGQNVTLSCEQNLNHDAMYWYRQDPGQGLRLIYYSQIVNDFQKGDIAEGYSVSREKKESFPLTVTSAQKNPTAFYLCASSPGQGTYEQYFGPGTRLTVT.

The gene calls are TRBV13 and TRBJ2-3, with D perhaps TRBD2 (6 bases). Trimming took off 4 bases at V and 2 bases at J, with 16 bases between the two ends. There are 16 residues in the CDR3. Germline V lookup: CDR1 PRHDT, CDR2 FYEKMQ (reference sequence). The CDR3 region is CASSYHRGRFTDTQYF. In nucleotides, the CDR3 is TGTGCCAGCAGCTACCATCGGGGGAGGTTCACAGATACGCAGTATTTT.

The chain carries TRBV9 and TRBJ1-2; TRBD1 is a possible D gene (6 bases). Germline V lookup: CDR1 SGDLS, CDR2 YYNGEE. This CDR3 is built from 17 residues. Trimming took off 1 base at V and 3 bases at J, with 19 bases between the two ends. The CDR3 protein is CASSVTRDNSEYYGYTF. Here the CDR3 DNA reads TGTGCCAGCAGCGTAACTAGGGACAACAGCGAATACTATGGCTACACCTTC.

The chain combines TRBV7-9 with TRBJ1-3, with unresolved D. This CDR3 spans 12 amino acids. CDR1 is SEHNR and CDR2 is FQNEAQ in the germline V gene (reference sequence). Trimming left V 10 bases short and J 0 bases short, with 7 bases between. This CDR3 is CATRGSGNTIYF. CDR3 nucleotide sequence: TGTGCCACCCGTGGCTCTGGAAACACCATATATTTT.

The rearrangement links TRBV11-3 to TRBJ2-2; possible D gene TRBD1, 5 bases. Germline V gives CDR1 SGHNT, CDR2 YENEEA. CDR3 length: 12 residues. V was clipped by 5 bases and J by 6 bases, with 7 bases between them. CDR3 sequence reads: CASSQGAGELFF. The CDR3 nucleotides read TGTGCCAGCAGCCAAGGGGCCGGGGAGCTGTTTTTT.

The rearrangement uses TRBV5-4 and TRBJ2-5; 7 positions agree with TRBD1. The last part of the DNA fits TRBJ2-7 better; the J call may be wrong. This CDR3 spans 14 amino acids. The germline V gene encodes CDR1 SGHNT and CDR2 YYREEE (reference sequence). Here the CDR3 DNA reads TGTGCCAGCAGGCCCGGACAGGATCCCTACGAGCAGTACTTC. Translated: CASRPGQDPYEQYF.

The table lists this clone with a few counts. The rearrangement uses TRBV18 and TRBJ1-1; TRBD1 agrees at 8 bases. The V segment lost 3 bases and the J segment 6 bases; nucleotides outside the gene matches: 12. Germline V gives CDR1 KGHSH, CDR2 LQKENI. There are 16 residues in the CDR3. The CDR3 nucleotides are TGTGCCAGCTCACCGGATTCTGTAGGACAGGGAGCTGAAGCTTTCTTT. Its protein is CASSPDSVGQGAEAFF. The variable domain in full, completed from reference TRBV18 and TRBJ1-1, reads NAGVMQNPRHLVRRRGQEARLRCSPMKGHSHVYWYRQLPEEGLKFMVYLQKENIIDESGMPKERFSAEFPKEGPSILRIQQVVRGDSAAYFCASSPDSVGQGAEAFFGQGTRLTVV.

V gene TRBV7-3 combines with J gene TRBJ2-1; 8 nucleotides match TRBD1. Germline-derived CDR1 and CDR2 are SGHTA and FQGTGA. Trimming cost V 5 bases and J 2 bases; bases outside gene matches: 2. The CDR3 covers 14 residues. The CDR3: CASSPGGAYNEQFF. DNA of the CDR3: TGTGCCAGCAGCCCAGGGGGCGCCTACAATGAGCAGTTCTTC.

This clone was found a few times. DNA of the CDR3: TGTGCCAGCAGTGTTATGACAGGGTCTAATGAAAAACTGTTTTTT. Its translation: CASSVMTGSNEKLFF. V and J are TRBV6-1 and TRBJ1-4; 7 nucleotides match TRBD1. The CDR3 has 15 amino acids. The germline CDR1 and CDR2 sequences are MNHNS and SASEGT. V lost 4 bases to trimming and J lost 3 bases; unmatched junction nucleotides: 5.

This chain's CDR3 is CASSSPGSREQYF. CDR3 coding DNA: TGTGCCAGCAGCTCCCCAGGGTCGCGCGAGCAGTACTTC. The chain recombines TRBV7-9 with TRBJ2-5, with a tentative D call TRBD1 (5 bases). Near its end, the DNA agrees better with TRBJ2-7, so the J call may be wrong. This CDR3 is 13 amino acids long. Germline loops: CDR1 SEHNR, CDR2 FQNEAQ (reference sequence).

The gene calls are TRBV2 and TRBJ2-3; perhaps TRBD2 as D (5 bases). Trimming removed 6 bases from V and 1 base from J, with 11 bases in between. The germline V gene has CDR1 SNHLY and CDR2 FYNNEI. The CDR3 extends over 14 amino acids. CDR3 residues: CASRREGRTDTQYF. CDR3 DNA sequence: TGTGCCAGCAGAAGAGAGGGCCGCACAGATACGCAGTATTTT.

The chain links TRBV6-6 to TRBJ2-7; TRBD1 matches at 7 bases. With V trimmed by 7 bases and J by 2 bases, 8 bases remained unmatched. The CDR3 consists of 14 residues. CDR1 is MNHNY and CDR2 is SVGAGI in the germline V gene (reference sequence). The CDR3 DNA reads TGTGCCAGCACAGGGGGACAGCTCCCCTACGAGCAGTACTTC. Its protein product is CASTGGQLPYEQYF.

The chain joins TRBV27 to TRBJ2-1; tentative D call: TRBD1 (5 bases). Germline CDR1 is MNHEY and CDR2 is SMNVEV (reference sequence). The V end was cut by 3 bases, the J end by 4 bases, with 7 bases between. This CDR3 has 13 residues. This chain's CDR3 is CASSFRTYNEQFF. The DNA for the CDR3 is TGTGCCAGCAGTTTTAGGACATACAATGAGCAGTTCTTC.